This T cell receptor beta chain derives from a study of blood T cell repertoires in COVID-19. Study in general: COVID-19 samples collected from the United States, Italy and Spain covered acute and convalescent phases.

Clones were read by immunoSEQ multiplex PCR, and TCRdb kept only the in-frame ones, dropping some. This sample has around 700,000 clones, with about 90% found just once. Germline CDR1 reads LNHDA; CDR2 reads SQIVND (reference sequence). The ends were cut back, 9 bases at V and 4 bases at J, with 9 bases in the middle. The CDR3 spans 11 residues. The chain recombines TRBV19 with TRBJ1-2; D might be TRBD1 (5 bases). This TCR was sampled from a woman aged 18-35 years with acute or convalescent COVID-19. Source material: peripheral blood. The CDR3 loop reads CASDSPYGYTF. The CDR3 DNA follows: TGTGCCAGCGACAGCCCCTATGGCTACACCTTC.